This TCR beta chain appears in the sequencing data of a study of blood T cell repertoires in COVID-19. For the study at large: Sites across the United States, Italy and Spain contributed samples from acute and convalescent COVID-19. From T cells, B-cell-depleted T cells, or PBMCs came the material, which was cDNA or gDNA.

Trimming removed 0 bases from V and 8 bases from J, with 6 bases in between. The germline gives CDR1 KGHDR, CDR2 SFDVKD. There are 12 residues in the CDR3. In the original workflow: Nucleated cell number was recorded as an estimate derived from reference gene primer amplification. The assay was immunoSEQ multiplex PCR, and TCRdb's table has in-frame clones only and misses some. The V and J calls and the clone size are those of that table, but D and trimming were determined from the DNA. The table has about 150,000 clones, 85% to 90% seen once. This chain connects TRBV24-1 to TRBJ1-2; D gene ambiguous. The sequenced sample consisted of peripheral blood. The TCR comes from a man in his sixties with active or convalescent COVID-19. The CDR3 DNA follows: TGTGCCACCAGTGATTTGGGGAGCGGCTACACCTTC. It encodes CATSDLGSGYTF.